The 28 T cell receptor beta chains presented below share a single source sample, sequenced in a study of T cells expressing NK-cell markers. TCRdb re-called the 5' RACE reads, yielding one record per CDR3 amino acid sequence without DNA. This table holds 500,000 to 700,000 distinct CDR3 sequences. What was sequenced was blood T cells: a sorted CD56 or NKG2C T cell subset, CD4+ or CD8+ T cells, or bulk PBMC T cells (not recorded which). The receptors stem from a man aged 18 to 30 in good health.

The chain combines TRBV12-3 or TRBV12-4 with TRBJ2-1. This CDR3 has 12 amino acids. CDR3 amino acids: CASSPRYNEQFF.

The chain uses TRBV9 and TRBJ2-2; TCRdb reports TRBD1, a call that lacks DNA to check it against. Germline V lookup: CDR1 SGDLS, CDR2 YYNGEE. The CDR3 is made up of 17 amino acids. CDR3 sequence reads: CASSPNSGGILSGELFF.

V and J are TRBV6-5 and TRBJ2-1; TCRdb picks TRBD2, but there is no DNA to check that call. There are 17 residues in the CDR3. CDR1 and CDR2 (germline): MNHEY, SVGAGI. The CDR3 sequence is CASSYGMAGATYNEQFF.

The chain has TRBV5-4 and TRBJ2-6; absent DNA, TCRdb's TRBD1 call cannot be checked. The CDR3 is 21 residues long. CDR1 is SGHNT and CDR2 is YYREEE in the germline V gene (reference sequence). The chain's CDR3 is CASSLRPFQDRGLSGANVLTF.

The chain is built from TRBV27 and TRBJ2-5; TCRdb selects TRBD2, and the lack of DNA leaves this call unchecked. The CDR3 sequence is 18 residues long. Germline V gene sequence: CDR1 MNHEY, CDR2 SMNVEV (reference sequence). This CDR3 is CASSPELGLAGYQETQYF.

The rearrangement joins TRBV12-3 or TRBV12-4 to TRBJ2-7; TCRdb proposes TRBD2, but this gene call is untestable without DNA. This CDR3 has 18 amino acids. This chain's CDR3 is CASSLIMSGSLGSYEQYF.

This chain uses TRBV10-3 with TRBJ2-1; with no DNA, the TCRdb D assignment of TRBD2 cannot be verified. Germline V gene lookup returns CDR1 ENHRY and CDR2 SYGVKD. The CDR3 extends over 13 amino acids. The CDR3 loop is CAISGITDNEQFF.

The rearrangement links TRBV12-3 or TRBV12-4 to TRBJ2-7; TCRdb's D gene call, TRBD2, goes unchecked for lack of DNA. The CDR3 is 17 amino acids. The CDR3: CASSFLAGLAGSYEQYF.

The CDR3 region is CMSQGPNEQFF. V gene TRBV29-1 combines with J gene TRBJ2-1; the D call of TRBD2 rests on TCRdb alone, since no DNA is present to check it. CDR3 length: 11 residues. Germline CDR1 SQVTM, CDR2 ANQGSEA.

CDR3 protein: CSARAERGGPNEQFF. The rearrangement uses TRBV20-1 and TRBJ2-1; TCRdb returns TRBD2, unconfirmable since there is no DNA. The germline CDR1 and CDR2 sequences are DFQATT and SNEGSKA (reference sequence). There are 15 residues in the CDR3.

J is TRBJ2-5 and V is TRBV4-3; TCRdb designates TRBD2, a call that cannot be tested without DNA. This CDR3 has 16 residues. Germline V lookup: CDR1 LGHNA, CDR2 YSLEER. The CDR3 is CASSQTSGLYQETQYF.

V usage is TRBV7-6 and J usage is TRBJ2-1; TCRdb outputs TRBD2, but without DNA this stays unchecked. Germline-derived CDR1 and CDR2 are SGHVS and FNYEAQ. The CDR3 has 14 amino acids. CDR3 region: CASSFGSGLGEQFF.

V gene TRBV20-1 combines with J gene TRBJ2-3. The CDR3 length is 12 residues. Germline CDR1 reads DFQATT; CDR2 reads SNEGSKA (reference sequence). This CDR3 is CSARETFNTQYF.

The rearrangement joins TRBV7-2 to TRBJ2-1. The V gene's germline CDR1 is SGHTA and CDR2 FQGNSA. This CDR3 spans 14 amino acids. CDR3 amino acids: CASSLAGSYNEQFF. Supplemented by reference TRBV7-2 and TRBJ2-1, the full variable domain reads GAGVSQSPSNKVTEKGKDVELRCDPISGHTALYWYRQSLGQGLEFLIYFQGNSAPDKSGLPSDRFSAERTGGSVSTLTIQRTQQEDSAVYLCASSLAGSYNEQFFGPGTRLTVL.

V and J are TRBV29-1 and TRBJ2-5; TCRdb returns TRBD1, unconfirmable since there is no DNA. This CDR3 has 13 residues. Germline CDR1 and CDR2: SQVTM and ANQGSEA. The CDR3 here is CSVGGGRFETQYF.

The gene calls are TRBV6-2 or TRBV6-3 and TRBJ2-1; the D gene TCRdb calls, TRBD1, cannot be checked with no DNA. Germline V gene data show CDR1 as MNHEY and CDR2 as SVGEGT. This CDR3 region has 15 residues. CDR3 amino acids: CASTRRDRGYNEQFF.

The chain carries TRBV29-1 and TRBJ2-1; the D call of TRBD2 rests on TCRdb alone, since no DNA is present to check it. Germline V gene lookup returns CDR1 SQVTM and CDR2 ANQGSEA. This CDR3 is built from 13 residues. The CDR3 loop reads CSVAGLAPREQFF.

The J gene is TRBJ2-1, the V gene TRBV12-3 or TRBV12-4; TCRdb's D gene call, TRBD1, goes unchecked for lack of DNA. The CDR3 runs to 20 residues. The CDR3 sequence: CASSLDPARRGSRSYNEQFF.

The V and J genes are TRBV12-3 or TRBV12-4 and TRBJ2-5; with no DNA, the TCRdb D assignment of TRBD1 cannot be verified. This CDR3 has 14 amino acids. The CDR3: CASTPGWAQETQYF.

The chain couples TRBV20-1 to TRBJ2-3; TCRdb's D gene call, TRBD2, goes unchecked for lack of DNA. CDR3 length: 15 residues. Looked up from germline, CDR1 is DFQATT and CDR2 is SNEGSKA (reference sequence). CDR3 region: CSARVLAGFSDTQYF.

The chain links TRBV5-6 to TRBJ2-1; TCRdb picks TRBD1, but there is no DNA to check that call. This CDR3 is 13 amino acids long. CDR1 SGHDT and CDR2 YYEEEE come from the germline V gene. The CDR3: CASSPGTAGEQFF.

The chain links TRBV7-9 to TRBJ2-5; the TCRdb D gene call, TRBD2, has no DNA to confirm it. Germline assignment: CDR1 SEHNR and CDR2 FQNEAQ (reference sequence). The CDR3 totals 17 residues. CDR3 sequence reads: CASSEPAGLAGEETQYF. The full variable domain, completed using reference TRBV7-9 and TRBJ2-5, is DTGVSQNPRHKITKRGQNVTFRCDPISEHNRLYWYRQTLGQGPEFLTYFQNEAQLEKSRLLSDRFSAERPKGSFSTLEIQRTEQGDSAMYLCASSEPAGLAGEETQYFGPGTRLLVL.

The V and J genes are TRBV7-3 and TRBJ2-3. This CDR3 is 14 amino acids long. CDR1 and CDR2 (germline): SGHTA, FQGTGA. The CDR3 is CASTDGTSTDTQYF.

The V call is TRBV6-2 or TRBV6-3, the J call TRBJ2-3; TCRdb's D call of TRBD2 is untestable without DNA. The CDR3 is 17 amino acids. The germline gives CDR1 MNHEY, CDR2 SVGEGT. The CDR3 sequence is CASSYPTSGRRTDTQYF.

The chain recombines TRBV5-1 with TRBJ2-5; TCRdb's assignment of TRBD1 cannot be checked, as there is no DNA. CDR1 SGHRS and CDR2 YFSETQ come from the germline V gene. The CDR3 is 15 residues long. CDR3 sequence: CASRFAPGLQETQYF.

The genes are TRBV7-3 and TRBJ2-1; TCRdb proposes TRBD2, but this gene call is untestable without DNA. Germline CDR1 and CDR2: SGHTA and FQGTGA. This CDR3 contains 18 residues. The CDR3 region is CASSSPTGGTSGSNEQFF.

This chain connects TRBV4-1 to TRBJ1-2; TCRdb's D call, TRBD1, is unchecked because there is no DNA. Germline CDR1 reads MGHRA; CDR2 reads YSYEKL. The length of the CDR3 is 17 residues. The CDR3 region is CASSQAKRDSSLYGYTF.

The gene calls are TRBV30 and TRBJ2-1; absent DNA, TCRdb's TRBD2 call cannot be checked. The V gene's germline CDR1 is GTSNPN and CDR2 SVGIG (reference sequence). This CDR3 is built from 15 residues. CDR3 sequence reads: CAWSVGTSDYNEQFF.